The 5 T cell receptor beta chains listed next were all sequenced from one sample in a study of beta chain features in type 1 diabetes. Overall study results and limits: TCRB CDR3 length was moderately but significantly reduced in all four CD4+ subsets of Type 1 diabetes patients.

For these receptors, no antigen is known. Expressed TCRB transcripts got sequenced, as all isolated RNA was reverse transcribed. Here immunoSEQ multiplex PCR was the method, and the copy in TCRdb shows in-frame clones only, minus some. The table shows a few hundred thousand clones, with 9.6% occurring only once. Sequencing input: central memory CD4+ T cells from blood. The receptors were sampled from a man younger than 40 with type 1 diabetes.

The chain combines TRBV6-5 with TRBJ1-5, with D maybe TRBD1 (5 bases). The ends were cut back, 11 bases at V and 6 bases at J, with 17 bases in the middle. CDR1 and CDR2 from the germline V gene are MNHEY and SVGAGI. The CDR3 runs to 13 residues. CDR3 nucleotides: TGTGCCCTGGGTGGCAGGGCCGGTCAGCCCCAGCATTTT. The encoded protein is CALGGRAGQPQHF.

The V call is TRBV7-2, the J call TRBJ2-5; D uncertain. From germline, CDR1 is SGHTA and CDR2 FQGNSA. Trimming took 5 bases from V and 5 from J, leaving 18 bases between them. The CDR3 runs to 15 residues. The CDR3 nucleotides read TGTGCCAGCAGCCAATCCCAGGTGTGGGTGGAGACCCAGTACTTC. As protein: CASSQSQVWVETQYF.

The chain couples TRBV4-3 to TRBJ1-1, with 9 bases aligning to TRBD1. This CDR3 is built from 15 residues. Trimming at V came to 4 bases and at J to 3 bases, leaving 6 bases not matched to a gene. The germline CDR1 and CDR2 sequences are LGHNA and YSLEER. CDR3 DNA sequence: TGCGCCAGCAGCCGGGGGGGGACAGGGTACACTGAAGCTTTCTTT. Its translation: CASSRGGTGYTEAFF.

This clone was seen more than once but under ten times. CDR3 nucleotide sequence: TGTGCCAGCTCACCGTCGGACAGGGGAATCGGGGAGCTGTTTTTT. Translated, it gives CASSPSDRGIGELFF. The V and J genes are TRBV18 and TRBJ2-2; 9 positions agree with TRBD1. The CDR3 sequence is 15 residues long. The germline gives CDR1 KGHSH, CDR2 LQKENI. V gave up 3 bases and J gave up 7 bases; unmatched junction bases: 6.

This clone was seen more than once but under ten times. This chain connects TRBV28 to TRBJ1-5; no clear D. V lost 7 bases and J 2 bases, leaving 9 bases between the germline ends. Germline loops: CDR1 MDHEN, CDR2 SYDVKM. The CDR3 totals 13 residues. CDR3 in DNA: TGTGCCAGCACCTCAGAGGGCAATCAGCCCCAGCATTTT. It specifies CASTSEGNQPQHF.